This TCR beta chain was captured by sequencing in a study of memory CD8 T cells in hepatitis C reinfection. Across the whole study: Reinfection meant HCV RNA positivity after two negatives ≥60 days apart. Samples late or after reinfection came 12 to 24 weeks post-detection.

Time point given: late/post reinfection, 12 to 24 weeks after detection. Sorted cells were sequenced directly ex vivo without any in vitro expansion. The Montreal HEPCO cohort supplied donors who inject drugs. TCRdb's copy holds only in-frame clones and misses some; the assay was immunoSEQ multiplex PCR. The sample lists about 4,800 clones, 80% to 90% occurring once. This CDR3 is 16 amino acids long. Deletions cut 0 bases from V and 2 bases from J, with 15 bases between. The germline CDR1 and CDR2 sequences are SGDLS and YYNGEE. The chain is built from TRBV9 and TRBJ2-7, with D possibly matching TRBD1 (5 bases). The clonotype comes from a man between 45 and 60 years old with hepatitis C virus infection. The sequenced sample consisted of naive CD8+ T cells sorted from blood. CDR3 sequence: CASSVDVMGLPYEQYF. The CDR3 DNA is TGTGCCAGCAGCGTAGATGTAATGGGGCTACCCTACGAGCAGTACTTC. Full variable domain (rest looked up from reference TRBV9 and TRBJ2-7): DSGVTQTPKHLITATGQRVTLRCSPRSGDLSVYWYQQSLDQGLQFLIQYYNGEERAKGNILERFSAQQFPDLHSELNLSSLELGDSALYFCASSVDVMGLPYEQYFGPGTRLTVT.